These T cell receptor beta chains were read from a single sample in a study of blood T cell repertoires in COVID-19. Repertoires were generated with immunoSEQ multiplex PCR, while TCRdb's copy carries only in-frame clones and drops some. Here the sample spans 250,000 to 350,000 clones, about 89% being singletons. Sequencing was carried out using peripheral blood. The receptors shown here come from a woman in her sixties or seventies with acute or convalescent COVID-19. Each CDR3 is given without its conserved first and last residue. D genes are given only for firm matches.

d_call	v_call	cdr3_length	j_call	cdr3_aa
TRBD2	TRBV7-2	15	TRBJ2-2	ASSRDGAGGNTGELF
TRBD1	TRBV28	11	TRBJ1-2	ASSFSGGNGYT
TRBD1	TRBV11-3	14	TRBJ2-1	ASSLEWDRSYNEQF
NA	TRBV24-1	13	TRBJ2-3	ATSVGTKNTDTQY
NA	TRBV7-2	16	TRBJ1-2	ASSLYESPAVTNYGYT
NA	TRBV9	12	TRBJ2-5	ASSVVRGQETQY
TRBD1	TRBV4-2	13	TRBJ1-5	ASSQRTGENQPQH
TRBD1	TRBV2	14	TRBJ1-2	ASSERGQTSNYGYT
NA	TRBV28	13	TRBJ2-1	ATSSTGTVSGEQF
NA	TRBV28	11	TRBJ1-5	ASSFEQNQPQH